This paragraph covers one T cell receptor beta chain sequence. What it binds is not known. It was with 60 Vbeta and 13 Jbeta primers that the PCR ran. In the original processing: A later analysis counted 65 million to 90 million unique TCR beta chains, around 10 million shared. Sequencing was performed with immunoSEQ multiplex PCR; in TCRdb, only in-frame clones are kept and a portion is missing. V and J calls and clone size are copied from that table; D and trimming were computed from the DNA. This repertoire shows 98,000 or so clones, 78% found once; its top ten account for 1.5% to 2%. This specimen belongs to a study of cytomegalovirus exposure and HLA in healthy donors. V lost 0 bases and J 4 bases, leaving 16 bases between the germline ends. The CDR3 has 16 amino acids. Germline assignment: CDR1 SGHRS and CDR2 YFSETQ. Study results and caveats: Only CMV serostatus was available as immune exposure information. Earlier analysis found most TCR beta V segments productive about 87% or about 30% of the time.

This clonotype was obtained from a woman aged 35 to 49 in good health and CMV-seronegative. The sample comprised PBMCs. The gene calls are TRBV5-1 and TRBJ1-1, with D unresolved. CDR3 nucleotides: TGCGCCAGCAGCTTGGGTGGGTGGGTAAGGAGCACTGAAGCTTTCTTT. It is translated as CASSLGGWVRSTEAFF.